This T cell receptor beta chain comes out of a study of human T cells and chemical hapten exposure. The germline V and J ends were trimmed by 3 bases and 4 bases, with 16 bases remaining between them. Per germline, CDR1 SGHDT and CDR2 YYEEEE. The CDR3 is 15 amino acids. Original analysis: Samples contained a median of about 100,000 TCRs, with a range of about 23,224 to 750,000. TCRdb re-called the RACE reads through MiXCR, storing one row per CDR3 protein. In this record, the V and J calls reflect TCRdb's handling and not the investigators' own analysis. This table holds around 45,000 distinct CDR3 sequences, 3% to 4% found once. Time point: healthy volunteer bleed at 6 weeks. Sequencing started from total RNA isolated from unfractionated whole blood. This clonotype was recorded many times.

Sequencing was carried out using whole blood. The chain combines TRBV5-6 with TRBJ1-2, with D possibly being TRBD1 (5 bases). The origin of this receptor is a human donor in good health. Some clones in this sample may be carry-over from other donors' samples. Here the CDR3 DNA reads TGTGCCAGCAGCTCCCTGACTGAAGGGGTCTATGGCTACACCTTC. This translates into CASSSLTEGVYGYTF.